This TCR beta chain originates from a study of long-term antiretroviral therapy in people with HIV. Survey-level resolution applied to immunoSEQ assay v3.0. Each sample had sequencing targeting about 40,000-50,000 T-cell genomes. Clones were sequenced by immunoSEQ multiplex PCR, and TCRdb holds only the in-frame ones, with some missing. Seen here are 35,000 to 40,000 clones, around 82% observed once, and the top ten hold 13%. V dropped 0 bases and J dropped 0 bases, with 14 bases sitting between them. CDR3 length: 17 residues. Germline lookup yields CDR1 SGHRS and CDR2 YFSETQ. Comment on this clone: Its antigen is unknown.

Notes on the study in general: Diversity increased after ART yet remained lower than in transplant donor controls. Controls had broader CDR3 length ranges than HIV repertoires did.

The origin of this receptor is a man younger than 30 with HIV. The gene calls are TRBV5-1 and TRBJ2-3; D perhaps matches TRBD2 (6 bases). Sequencing used unsorted PBMCs, obtained 0.3 years after starting antiretroviral therapy. The CDR3 loop is CASSLAVGSTSTDTQYF. CDR3 nucleotides: TGCGCCAGCAGCTTGGCCGTCGGGAGTACTAGCACAGATACGCAGTATTTT.